This passage covers 17 T cell receptor beta chains from one sample sequenced in a study of cytomegalovirus exposure and HLA in healthy donors. The study ran its PCR with 60 Vbeta and 13 Jbeta primers. TCRdb's copy holds only in-frame clones and misses some; the assay was immunoSEQ multiplex PCR. The sample records roughly 88,000 clones, 76% being singletons. The specimen was PBMCs. The receptors were gathered from a man aged 25-45 years in good health and CMV-seropositive.

This chain connects TRBV5-4 to TRBJ1-2; maybe TRBD1 (6 bases). In germline, CDR1 is SGHNT, CDR2 YYREEE (reference sequence). The CDR3 length is 16 residues. The germline V and J ends were trimmed by 4 bases and 0 bases, with 16 bases remaining between them. CDR3 protein: CASSRWGGGTNYGYTF. The CDR3 nucleotides read TGTGCCAGCAGCCGCTGGGGAGGGGGGACTAACTATGGCTACACCTTC.

J is TRBJ2-5 and V is TRBV7-3; 9 bases align to TRBD2. J was trimmed by 5 bases and V by 3 bases; bases with no gene match: 4. The germline CDR1 and CDR2 sequences are SGHTA and FQGTGA. The CDR3 runs 14 residues. The CDR3 is CASSFRGGAETQYF. The CDR3 bases are TGTGCCAGCAGCTTCCGCGGGGGGGCGGAGACCCAGTACTTC.

The chain joins TRBV19 to TRBJ1-5; 7 bases are a match to TRBD1. CDR1 and CDR2 (germline): LNHDA, SQIVND (reference sequence). V shed 7 bases and J 3 bases; nucleotides not matched to a gene: 3. The CDR3 length is 13 residues. CDR3 region: CASTDRVNQPQHF. The CDR3 DNA reads TGTGCCAGTACCGACAGGGTCAATCAGCCCCAGCATTTT.

V gene TRBV2 combines with J gene TRBJ2-7; no clear D. V gave up 3 bases and J gave up 4 bases, with 10 bases separating them. The germline gives CDR1 SNHLY, CDR2 FYNNEI. CDR3 length equals 13 residues. CDR3 sequence: CASSDDRGYEQYF. In DNA, the CDR3 is TGTGCCAGCAGTGATGACCGAGGTTACGAGCAGTACTTC.

The gene calls are TRBV7-3 and TRBJ1-1; D might be TRBD1 (5 bases). Germline-derived CDR1 and CDR2 are SGHTA and FQGTGA. Trimming took off 7 bases at V and 7 bases at J, with 19 bases between the two ends. This CDR3 is 14 amino acids long. The CDR3 spells CASTSSPGLHEAFF. For the CDR3, the DNA is TGTGCCAGCACCTCATCACCGGGACTCCATGAAGCTTTCTTT.

This clone appeared a few times. The chain joins TRBV7-3 to TRBJ2-3; no firm D call. Germline V gene sequence: CDR1 SGHTA, CDR2 FQGTGA. V was clipped by 5 bases and J by 0 bases, with 6 bases between them. CDR3 length: 13 residues. The CDR3 DNA reads TGTGCCAGCAGCCACGGGAGCACAGATACGCAGTATTTT. Residues: CASSHGSTDTQYF.

The chain employs TRBV21-1 and TRBJ2-7; the table's TRBD2 call for D was not verified on the DNA. TRBV21-1 corresponds to a pseudogene. The CDR3 covers 20 residues. The CDR3 coding sequence is TGTGCCAGCAGCAAAGAGGCGCGGGCGGGAGGGCCTGGGTTTGTCTACGAGCAGTACTTC. Amino acid sequence: CASSKEARAGGPGFVYEQYF.

The chain couples TRBV13 to TRBJ2-1; tentative D call: TRBD1 (6 bases). Trimming shortened V by 5 bases and J by 8 bases, and 22 bases separated the two germline ends. The CDR3 covers 16 residues. Germline CDR1 and CDR2: PRHDT and FYEKMQ (reference sequence). As DNA, the CDR3 is TGTGCCAGCAGCCCAAGGACGAGGGGGTATACCGATGAGCAGTTCTTC. It yields the protein CASSPRTRGYTDEQFF.

This clone was observed once. The rearrangement uses TRBV19 and TRBJ1-2; 9 bases agree with TRBD1. This CDR3 is built from 17 residues. In germline, CDR1 is LNHDA, CDR2 SQIVND (reference sequence). Unmatched junction bases numbered 18, after V lost 5 bases and J lost 8 bases. CDR3 nucleotides: TGTGCCAGTAGTGCCTCCGGGACAGGGCCCATGGTGGAGGGCTACACCTTC. This sequence encodes CASSASGTGPMVEGYTF.

This clone appeared a few times. The chain employs TRBV5-4 and TRBJ1-3; TRBD1 aligns across 9 bases. Germline lookup yields CDR1 SGHNT and CDR2 YYREEE (reference sequence). Trimming cost V 4 bases and J 2 bases; bases outside gene matches: 7. This CDR3 is 16 amino acids long. CDR3 sequence: CASSLGGQGAGNTIYF. CDR3 coding DNA: TGTGCCAGCAGCCTGGGGGGACAGGGCGCTGGAAACACCATATATTTT.

This clone appeared a few times. V gene TRBV19 combines with J gene TRBJ2-6, with D possibly TRBD2 on 6 matching bases. This CDR3 comprises 15 residues. CDR1 LNHDA and CDR2 SQIVND come from the germline V gene (reference sequence). V shed 7 bases and J shed 1 base, with 11 bases lying between them. The CDR3 sequence: CASTPRESGANVLTF. The CDR3 DNA is TGTGCCAGTACACCCCGGGAGTCTGGGGCCAACGTCCTGACTTTC.

This chain joins TRBV19 and TRBJ2-5, with D perhaps matching TRBD1 (5 bases). V shed 5 bases and J shed 4 bases, with 11 bases lying between them. CDR1 is LNHDA, CDR2 SQIVND, per germline (reference sequence). The CDR3 length is 13 residues. This chain's CDR3 is CASSSQGGETQYF. CDR3 bases: TGTGCCAGTAGTTCGCAGGGTGGAGAGACCCAGTACTTC.

This chain connects TRBV4-3 to TRBJ1-2, with TRBD1 as a possible D gene (5 bases). Germline assignment: CDR1 LGHNA and CDR2 YSLEER. The CDR3 consists of 13 residues. V was pared by 1 base and J by 4 bases, with 7 bases between. CDR3: CASSQGDSYGYTF. Written as DNA, the CDR3 is TGCGCCAGCAGCCAAGGTGACAGCTATGGCTACACCTTC.

The DNA for the CDR3 is TGCGCCAGCAGCTTGTGGGCTAGCGGGAGATCCTCCTACAATGAGCAGTTCTTC. Protein sequence: CASSLWASGRSSYNEQFF. The chain is built from TRBV5-1 and TRBJ2-1; TRBD2 matches at 10 bases. The CDR3 consists of 18 residues. Germline V lookup: CDR1 SGHRS, CDR2 YFSETQ. V gave up 1 base and J gave up 0 bases; unmatched junction bases: 7.

In this sample, this clone turned up once. The V call is TRBV4-2, the J call TRBJ1-4, with a possible D match to TRBD1 (5 bases). The CDR3 extends over 16 amino acids. The V end lost 0 bases, the J end lost 7 bases, and 15 bases lay between the germline ends. Per germline, CDR1 LGHNA and CDR2 YNFKEQ. CDR3 residues: CASSQDRAAPSEKLFF. The CDR3 coding sequence is TGTGCCAGCAGCCAAGACAGGGCGGCCCCCAGTGAAAAACTGTTTTTT.

V is TRBV4-1 and J is TRBJ2-3; 8 nucleotides agree with TRBD2. The CDR3 extends over 15 amino acids. Trimming cost V 7 bases and J 2 bases; bases outside gene matches: 8. The V gene's germline CDR1 is MGHRA and CDR2 YSYEKL. The DNA of the CDR3 is TGCGCCAGCACCCTCGGACTAGCCAACACAGATACGCAGTATTTT. This encodes CASTLGLANTDTQYF.

The chain couples TRBV30 to TRBJ1-4; the D is unclear. The CDR3 extends over 13 amino acids. V was cut by 2 bases and J by 6 bases, with 10 bases left in between. Germline V gene lookup returns CDR1 GTSNPN and CDR2 SVGIG (reference sequence). CDR3 loop: CAWSREWDEKLFF. CDR3 nucleotides: TGTGCCTGGAGTCGGGAGTGGGATGAAAAACTGTTTTTT.